One sample yielded the 5 T cell receptor beta chains listed below, sequenced in a study of blood T cell repertoires in COVID-19. Here immunoSEQ multiplex PCR was the method, and the copy in TCRdb shows in-frame clones only, minus some. The sample yields around 230,000 clones, roughly 85% seen once. The sequenced sample was peripheral blood. The receptors come from a man aged 45-65 years with COVID-19, enrolled during active disease.

This chain links TRBV6-2 or TRBV6-3 with TRBJ2-7; the D gene is possibly TRBD2 (7 bases). This CDR3 has 15 amino acids. The germline V gene encodes CDR1 MNHEY and CDR2 SVGEGT. V was shortened by 0 bases and J by 3 bases, with 12 bases between the two germline ends. In nucleotides, the CDR3 is TGTGCCAGCAGTTACTCGAGGGGGGGCCTCTACGAGCAGTACTTC. This translates into CASSYSRGGLYEQYF.

The J gene is TRBJ1-3, the V gene TRBV21-1; TRBD1 reflects the table's D call only, with no check against the DNA. TRBV21-1 is noted as a pseudogene. This CDR3 is 15 amino acids long. The DNA of the CDR3 is TGTGCCAGCAGCAGACACTTCCACTCTGGAAACACCATATATTTT. Amino acid sequence: CASSRHFHSGNTIYF.

The V call is TRBV5-6, the J call TRBJ2-5; the D gene is possibly TRBD1 (5 bases). The germline gives CDR1 SGHDT, CDR2 YYEEEE. Trimming removed 7 bases at V and 4 bases at J, with 17 bases between. This CDR3 has 14 residues. The CDR3 is CASPGGSGRETQYF. In nucleotides, the CDR3 is TGTGCCAGCCCCGGTGGCTCAGGGCGAGAGACCCAGTACTTC.

The chain couples TRBV20-1 to TRBJ1-1; no definite D call. This CDR3 spans 11 amino acids. V was clipped by 5 bases and J by 2 bases, with 6 bases between them. Germline values: CDR1 DFQATT, CDR2 SNEGSKA (reference sequence). CDR3 loop: CSAWPNTEAFF. The DNA for the CDR3 is TGCAGTGCTTGGCCAAACACTGAAGCTTTCTTT.

This chain uses TRBV15 with TRBJ2-7, with a weak D call TRBD2 (5 bases). The CDR3 is 14 residues long. Germline assignment: CDR1 LNHNV and CDR2 YYDKDF (reference sequence). Trimming left V 0 bases short and J 2 bases short, with 8 bases between. The CDR3 DNA reads TGTGCCACCAGCAGAGACCCGGGAACCTACGAGCAGTACTTC. It translates to CATSRDPGTYEQYF.